The 22 T cell receptor beta chains presented below share a single source sample, sequenced in a study of shared clonotypes between healthy human individuals. Only CD45RO-negative cells positively selected for CCR7 counted as naive CD8 cells, so terminally differentiated effector memory CD45RA+ cells were excluded. The table came from immunoSEQ multiplex PCR; TCRdb's copy has only in-frame clones and leaves some out. This sample has some 2 million clones; roughly 95% occur once, and the top ten carry roughly 1%. Sequenced input: naive CD8+ T cells sorted from blood. The receptor source for this set is a man aged 18 to 30 in good health.

Comment on this clone: Additional DNA sequences in this sample encode the identical CDR3. This chain uses TRBV27 with TRBJ2-7, with 7 bases fitting TRBD2. V dropped 3 bases and J dropped 6; count of bases not matched to a gene: 2. Germline loops: CDR1 MNHEY, CDR2 SMNVEV (reference sequence). CDR3 length: 12 residues. The CDR3 DNA reads as TGTGCCAGCAGTTTTGGCGGGGGCGAGCAGTACTTC. Protein: CASSFGGGEQYF.

The CDR3 spells CASSRSLAEGHYEQYF. CDR3 bases: TGCGCCAGCAGCCGTTCACTAGCGGAAGGTCACTACGAGCAGTACTTC. The chain carries TRBV4-3 and TRBJ2-7; TRBD2 matches 8 bases. The CDR3 contains 16 residues. V shed 4 bases and J 3 bases; nucleotides not matched to a gene: 11. CDR1 and CDR2 from the germline V gene are LGHNA and YSLEER.

V and J are TRBV5-1 and TRBJ2-1; 12 bases align to TRBD2. After removal of 5 bases from V and 7 bases from J, the junction contained 10 bases not matched to a gene. Per the germline V gene, CDR1 is SGHRS and CDR2 is YFSETQ. CDR3 length: 16 residues. CDR3 DNA sequence: TGCGCCAGCAGGCTCGACACTAGCGGGAGGAGGAATGAGCAGTTCTTC. Amino acid sequence: CASRLDTSGRRNEQFF.

The chain is built from TRBV4-1 and TRBJ2-1; 9 positions match TRBD2. This CDR3 contains 14 residues. V trimming: 3 bases; J trimming: 8 bases; junction bases outside the gene matches: 5. The germline V gene has CDR1 MGHRA and CDR2 YSYEKL. The CDR3 coding sequence is TGCGCCAGCAGCCAGGGGACTAGCCTGGATGAGCAGTTCTTC. Its protein product is CASSQGTSLDEQFF.

A remark on this clone: This sample also contains other DNA sequences that code for the same CDR3. V usage is TRBV4-1 and J usage is TRBJ2-1; 13 bases agree with TRBD2. Germline V CDR1 and CDR2: MGHRA, YSYEKL. Trimming removed 6 bases from V and 6 bases from J; junction bases left unmatched: 2. The CDR3 totals 14 residues. CDR3 sequence: CASSRTSGGNEQFF. The CDR3 DNA reads as TGCGCCAGCAGTCGGACTAGCGGGGGCAATGAGCAGTTCTTC.

The V gene is TRBV19, the J gene TRBJ1-1, with 7 bases that match TRBD1. The CDR3 spans 15 residues. Per germline, CDR1 LNHDA and CDR2 SQIVND (reference sequence). The trim removed 7 bases at V and 1 base at J, leaving 9 bases unmatched. The CDR3 DNA sequence: TGTGCCAGTACCTGGGGCAGGACAGGGAACACTGAAGCTTTCTTT. It translates to CASTWGRTGNTEAFF. Looking up the rest from reference TRBV19 and TRBJ1-1 gives the full variable domain: DGGITQSPKYLFRKEGQNVTLSCEQNLNHDAMYWYRQDPGQGLRLIYYSQIVNDFQKGDIAEGYSVSREKKESFPLTVTSAQKNPTAFYLCASTWGRTGNTEAFFGQGTRLTVV.

Comments on this clone: The sample contains more than one DNA sequence encoding this CDR3. This chain joins TRBV28 and TRBJ2-7; D not certain. Trimming removed 2 bases at V and 0 bases at J, with 5 bases between. Germline CDR1 MDHEN, CDR2 SYDVKM. There are 13 residues in the CDR3. The CDR3 DNA reads TGTGCCAGCAGTTTAGCTAGCTCCTACGAGCAGTACTTC. Protein: CASSLASSYEQYF.

The rearrangement uses TRBV7-9 and TRBJ2-7; 10 bases are a match to TRBD1. Germline-derived CDR1 and CDR2 are SEHNR and FQNEAQ (reference sequence). The CDR3 has 16 residues. Losses at the gene ends were 3 bases for V and 3 bases for J; bases not matched to a gene: 8. The CDR3 spells CASSLGQGPHLYEQYF. The DNA of the CDR3 is TGTGCCAGCAGCTTGGGACAGGGGCCTCATCTCTACGAGCAGTACTTC.

This clone was found once. The chain couples TRBV25-1 to TRBJ1-1; D not resolved. CDR1 and CDR2 from the germline V gene are MGHDK and SYGVNS. CDR3 length: 16 residues. V was shortened by 3 bases and J by 0 bases, with 14 bases between the two germline ends. The DNA for the CDR3 is TGTGCCAGCAGTGAGGGTTACGTAACCATGAACACTGAAGCTTTCTTT. It specifies CASSEGYVTMNTEAFF.

In nucleotides, the CDR3 is TGTGCCAGCAGCGCGGACACGACAGATACGCAGTATTTT. Protein: CASSADTTDTQYF. The rearrangement uses TRBV9 and TRBJ2-3; possible D gene TRBD1, 5 bases. This CDR3 has 13 residues. The V end was cut by 3 bases, the J end by 3 bases, with 8 bases between. CDR1 and CDR2 (germline): SGDLS, YYNGEE.

The chain's CDR3 is CASQEYNSPLHF. CDR3 in DNA: TGTGCCAGCCAGGAGTATAATTCACCCCTCCACTTT. The chain links TRBV25-1 to TRBJ1-6, with D unclear. V lost 8 bases and J 4 bases, leaving 6 bases between the germline ends. Germline loops: CDR1 MGHDK, CDR2 SYGVNS. This CDR3 has 12 residues.

This sequence joins TRBV4-1 and TRBJ1-1, with unresolved D. Germline V gene data show CDR1 as MGHRA and CDR2 as YSYEKL. Trimming cost V 1 base and J 2 bases, with 11 bases left between them. There are 15 residues in the CDR3. CDR3 sequence reads: CASSQVPRYNTEAFF. The CDR3 nucleotides are TGCGCCAGCAGCCAAGTGCCCAGGTATAACACTGAAGCTTTCTTT.

The chain is built from TRBV6-5 and TRBJ2-5, with D possibly matching TRBD1 (6 bases). Trimming shortened V by 5 bases and J by 1 base, and 11 bases separated the two germline ends. The V gene's germline CDR1 is MNHEY and CDR2 SVGAGI. The CDR3 sequence is 14 residues long. The CDR3 DNA is TGTGCCAGCAGTATCGGACAGATCCAAGAGACCCAGTACTTC. It yields the protein CASSIGQIQETQYF.

The chain links TRBV12-5 to TRBJ2-7; D gene ambiguous. This CDR3 has 14 residues. Germline V gives CDR1 LGHNT, CDR2 FRNRAP. Trimming removed 2 bases from V and 2 bases from J, with 10 bases in between. The CDR3, as DNA: TGTGCTAGTGGTTTGTCGACTCGACCCTACGAGCAGTACTTC. It translates to CASGLSTRPYEQYF.

This rearrangement joins TRBV5-1 to TRBJ2-7; D is possibly TRBD2 (6 bases). The V gene's germline CDR1 is SGHRS and CDR2 YFSETQ. This CDR3 comprises 15 residues. Trimming pared 2 bases from V and 2 bases from J, leaving 14 bases between. In DNA, the CDR3 is TGCGCCAGCAGCTTTGGAGGGGACTCTACCTACGAGCAGTACTTC. This sequence encodes CASSFGGDSTYEQYF. Variable domain in full (rest from reference TRBV5-1 and TRBJ2-7): KAGVTQTPRYLIKTRGQQVTLSCSPISGHRSVSWYQQTPGQGLQFLFEYFSETQRNKGNFPGRFSGRQFSNSRSEMNVSTLELGDSALYLCASSFGGDSTYEQYFGPGTRLTVT.

This clone was detected only once. The chain employs TRBV2 and TRBJ2-7; 7 bases agree with TRBD1. The junction had 4 bases not matched to a gene; V was cut back by 6 bases and J by 2 bases. The CDR3 spans 13 residues. CDR1 is SNHLY, CDR2 FYNNEI, per germline. The CDR3 DNA reads TGTGCCAGCAGGGGGACAGAAGCCTACGAGCAGTACTTC. Residues: CASRGTEAYEQYF. Full variable domain (missing parts from reference TRBV2 and TRBJ2-7): EPEVTQTPSHQVTQMGQEVILRCVPISNHLYFYWYRQILGQKVEFLVSFYNNEISEKSEIFDDQFSVERPDGSNFTLKIRSTKLEDSAMYFCASRGTEAYEQYFGPGTRLTVT.

This chain links TRBV7-9 with TRBJ2-3; tentatively, D is TRBD2 (5 bases). The V end was cut by 5 bases, the J end by 9 bases, with 15 bases between. The CDR3 extends over 13 amino acids. The V gene's germline CDR1 is SEHNR and CDR2 FQNEAQ (reference sequence). The CDR3, as DNA: TGTGCCAGCAGCCCGCGGGCCGTGGACACGCAGTATTTT. Amino acids: CASSPRAVDTQYF. Complete variable domain (other parts from reference TRBV7-9 and TRBJ2-3): DTGVSQNPRHKITKRGQNVTFRCDPISEHNRLYWYRQTLGQGPEFLTYFQNEAQLEKSRLLSDRFSAERPKGSFSTLEIQRTEQGDSAMYLCASSPRAVDTQYFGPGTRLTVL.

V is TRBV6-1 and J is TRBJ1-3; no clear D gene. Trimming took off 3 bases at V and 0 bases at J, with 9 bases between the two ends. Germline V CDR1 and CDR2: MNHNS, SASEGT. The CDR3 is 15 residues long. The CDR3 loop is CASSETIFSGNTIYF. The CDR3 DNA sequence: TGTGCCAGCAGTGAGACAATTTTCTCTGGAAACACCATATATTTT.

The rearrangement uses TRBV27 and TRBJ2-7, with D hard to call. This CDR3 is built from 14 residues. Trimming left V 6 bases short and J 0 bases short, with 12 bases between. Germline V gene sequence: CDR1 MNHEY, CDR2 SMNVEV (reference sequence). The CDR3 loop is CASSYLGPSYEQYF. For the CDR3, the DNA is TGTGCCAGCAGCTACCTCGGCCCCTCCTACGAGCAGTACTTC.

As for this clone: The same CDR3 also results from other DNA sequences found in this sample. V usage is TRBV10-1 and J usage is TRBJ2-7; D not resolved. Germline loops: CDR1 WNHNN, CDR2 SYGVQD (reference sequence). Deletions cut 3 bases from V and 1 base from J, with 7 bases between. CDR3 length equals 13 residues. The CDR3 DNA reads as TGCGCCAGCAGTGAAAATCCGTCCTACGAGCAGTACTTC. This gives the protein CASSENPSYEQYF.

The table lists this clone with a count of one. The V gene is TRBV7-9, the J gene TRBJ1-2, with 8 nucleotides matching TRBD1. The CDR3 contains 13 residues. The V gene's germline CDR1 is SEHNR and CDR2 FQNEAQ (reference sequence). The trim removed 6 bases at V and 4 bases at J, leaving 4 bases unmatched. CDR3 nucleotide sequence: TGTGCCAGCAGACCAGGGACAGGCTATGGCTACACCTTC. Amino acids: CASRPGTGYGYTF.

V usage is TRBV4-1 and J usage is TRBJ2-7; D not certain. V was pared by 0 bases and J by 2 bases, with 11 bases between. The CDR3 covers 15 residues. Germline CDR1 is MGHRA and CDR2 is YSYEKL. For the CDR3, the DNA is TGCGCCAGCAGCCAAGAAAAGTACTTAACCTACGAGCAGTACTTC. It yields the protein CASSQEKYLTYEQYF.